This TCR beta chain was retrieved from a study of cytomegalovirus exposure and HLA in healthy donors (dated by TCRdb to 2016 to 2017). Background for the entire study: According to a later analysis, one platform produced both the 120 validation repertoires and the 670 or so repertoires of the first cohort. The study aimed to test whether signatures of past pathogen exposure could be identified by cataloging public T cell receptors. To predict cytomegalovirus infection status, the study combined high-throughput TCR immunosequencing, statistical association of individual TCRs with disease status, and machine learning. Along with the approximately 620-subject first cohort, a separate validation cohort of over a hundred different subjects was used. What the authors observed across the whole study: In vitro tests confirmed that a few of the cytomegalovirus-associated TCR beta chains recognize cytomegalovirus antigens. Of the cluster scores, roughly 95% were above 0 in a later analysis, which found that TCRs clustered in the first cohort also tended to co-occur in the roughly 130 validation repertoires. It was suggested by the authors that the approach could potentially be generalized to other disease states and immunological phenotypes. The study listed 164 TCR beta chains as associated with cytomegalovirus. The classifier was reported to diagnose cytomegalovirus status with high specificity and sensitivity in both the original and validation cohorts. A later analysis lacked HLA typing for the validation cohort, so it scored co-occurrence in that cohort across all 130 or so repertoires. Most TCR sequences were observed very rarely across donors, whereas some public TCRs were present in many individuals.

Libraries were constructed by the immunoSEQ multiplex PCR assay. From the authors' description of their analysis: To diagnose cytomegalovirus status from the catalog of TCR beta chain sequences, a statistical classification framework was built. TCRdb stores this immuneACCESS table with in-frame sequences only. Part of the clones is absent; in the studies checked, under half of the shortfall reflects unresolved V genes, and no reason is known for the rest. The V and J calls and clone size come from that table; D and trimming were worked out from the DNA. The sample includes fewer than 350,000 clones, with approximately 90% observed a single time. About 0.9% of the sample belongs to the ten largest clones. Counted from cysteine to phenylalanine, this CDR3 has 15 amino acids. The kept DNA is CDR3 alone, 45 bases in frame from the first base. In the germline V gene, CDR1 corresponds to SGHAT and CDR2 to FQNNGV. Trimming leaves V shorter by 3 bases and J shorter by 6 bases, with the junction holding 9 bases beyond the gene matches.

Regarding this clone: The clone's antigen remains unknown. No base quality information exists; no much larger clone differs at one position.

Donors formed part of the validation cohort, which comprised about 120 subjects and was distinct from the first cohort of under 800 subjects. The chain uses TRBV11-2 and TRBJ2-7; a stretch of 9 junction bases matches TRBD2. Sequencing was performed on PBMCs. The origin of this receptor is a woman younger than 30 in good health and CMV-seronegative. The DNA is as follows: TGTGCCAGCAGCTTCATCCTAGCGGGATCGGTCGAGCAGTACTTC. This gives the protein CASSFILAGSVEQYF.